This T cell receptor beta chain was identified during a study of PD-1 blockade in classical Hodgkin lymphoma. Germline CDR1 and CDR2: SGHVS and FQNEAQ. This CDR3 region has 15 residues. Trimming pared 3 bases from V and 4 bases from J, leaving 12 bases between. The repertoire was sequenced with immunoSEQ multiplex PCR; TCRdb's copy has only in-frame clones and lacks some. The table includes roughly 50,000 clones, almost 90% detected once. The time point: cycle 4 day 1 (C4D1), after six to seven weeks of nivolumab. With no exception, relapse followed autologous stem cell transplantation in all patients, and brentuximab vedotin exposure varied.

The source is a human donor with classical Hodgkin lymphoma. The material sequenced was peripheral blood mononuclear cells (PBMCs), taken before the fourth cycle of nivolumab. The chain has TRBV7-8 and TRBJ1-4; no reliable D call. CDR3 sequence (DNA): TGTGCCAGCAGCTTGAGTGGGATGGGTAATGAAAAACTGTTTTTT. The encoded protein is CASSLSGMGNEKLFF.